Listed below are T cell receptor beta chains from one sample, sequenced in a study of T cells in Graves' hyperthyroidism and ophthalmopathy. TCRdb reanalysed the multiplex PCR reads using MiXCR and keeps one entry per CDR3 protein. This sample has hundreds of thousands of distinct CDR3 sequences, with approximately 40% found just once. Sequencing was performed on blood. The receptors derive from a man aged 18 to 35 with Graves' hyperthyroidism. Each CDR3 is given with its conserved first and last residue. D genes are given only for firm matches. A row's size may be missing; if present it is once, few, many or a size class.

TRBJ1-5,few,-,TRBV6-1,TGTGCCAGCGGGGGCCGGGGGGGACACAATCAGCCCCAGCATTTT,CASGGRGGHNQPQHF
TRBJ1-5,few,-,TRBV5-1,TGCGCCAGCAGCCCCCTACAGGAATATCAGCCCCAGCATTTT,CASSPLQEYQPQHF
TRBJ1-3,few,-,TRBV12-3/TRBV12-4,TGTGCCAGCCTTACCCCTGGCTCTGGAAACACCATATATTTT,CASLTPGSGNTIYF
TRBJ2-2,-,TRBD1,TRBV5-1,TGCGCCAGCAGCTCCACAACAGGGGGCGGCCCCGGGGAGCTGTTTTTT,CASSSTTGGGPGELFF
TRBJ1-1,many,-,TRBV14,TGTGCCAGCAGCCAAGCCGCCGAAGCTTTCTTT,CASSQAAEAFF
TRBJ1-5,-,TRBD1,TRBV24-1,TGTGCCACCAGTGAGACAGGGTTCGATAGCAATCAGCCCCAGCATTTT,CATSETGFDSNQPQHF
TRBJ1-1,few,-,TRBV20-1,TGCAGTGCTAGGAGGGTTTGGGGGGGGAGGATGAACACTGAAGCTTTCTTT,CSARRVWGGRMNTEAFF
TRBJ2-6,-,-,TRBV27,TGTGCCAGCAGTCCGCGTGGCAGCGATCCCCCTGGGGCCAACGTCCTGACTTTC,CASSPRGSDPPGANVLTF
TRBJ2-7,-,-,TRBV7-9,TGCGCCAGCAGCCACGGAGGGGGTGGGTTAGCGGCCTCCTACGAGCAGTACTTC,CASSHGGGGLAASYEQYF
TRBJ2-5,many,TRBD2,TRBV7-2,TGTGCCAGCAGTCAGCTAGCGGGAGGAGGGGAGACCCAGTACTTC,CASSQLAGGGETQYF
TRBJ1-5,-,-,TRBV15,TGTGCCACCCGGTCGGCCGGTAATCAGCATTTT,CATRSAGNQHF
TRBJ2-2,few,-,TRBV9,TGTGCCAGCAGCGTAAGCGGGTTGACCGGGGAGCTGTTTTTT,CASSVSGLTGELFF
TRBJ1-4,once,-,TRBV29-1,TGCAGCGTTGAAGACGGTCGGAATGAAAAACTGTTTTTT,CSVEDGRNEKLFF
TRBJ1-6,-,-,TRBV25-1,TGTGCCAGTGCTCCGAGGACGCCGGGACCCCTCCACTTT,CASAPRTPGPLHF
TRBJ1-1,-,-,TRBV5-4,TGTGCCAGCAGTGCGGGCAGGGAATACACTGAAGCTTTCTTT,CASSAGREYTEAFF
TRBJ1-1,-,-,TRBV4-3,TGCGCCAGCAGTGCGACTGACACTGAAGCTTTCTTT,CASSATDTEAFF
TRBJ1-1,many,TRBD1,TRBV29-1,TGCAGCGTTGCCCGGACAGGGGGCATCACTGAAGCTTTCTTT,CSVARTGGITEAFF
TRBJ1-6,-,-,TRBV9,TGTGCCAGCAGCCCCCGCCTCCACTTT,CASSPRLHF
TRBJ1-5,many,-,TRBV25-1,TGTGCCAGCGGTTCTGATAGCAATCAGCCCCAGCATTTT,CASGSDSNQPQHF
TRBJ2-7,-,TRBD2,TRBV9,TGTGCCAGCAGCGTAGATCTAGCGGGGGGGTTCTACGAGCAGTACTTC,CASSVDLAGGFYEQYF
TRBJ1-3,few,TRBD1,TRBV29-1,TGCAGCGTGGAGGGACAGGGGGTTCCCTCCTCTGGAAACACCATATATTTT,CSVEGQGVPSSGNTIYF
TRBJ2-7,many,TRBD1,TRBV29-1,TGCAGCGTCGTTGGGGGCGACAGGGGTATCAACGAGCAGTACTTC,CSVVGGDRGINEQYF
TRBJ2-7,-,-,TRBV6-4,TGTGCCAGCAGCCACTCTACAGCCTGGGACCGATTATCCTACGAGCAGTACTTC,CASSHSTAWDRLSYEQYF
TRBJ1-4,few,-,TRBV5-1,TGCGCCAGCAGCCATCTTAACAGCGCAGGGGATGAAAAACTGTTTTTT,CASSHLNSAGDEKLFF
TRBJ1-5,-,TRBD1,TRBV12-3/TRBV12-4,TGTGCCAGCAGTTCTCAGGGGGCCTGGAGCAATCAGCCCCAGCATTTT,CASSSQGAWSNQPQHF
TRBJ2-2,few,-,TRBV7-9,TGTGCCAGCGGGCCCTCTGGGACCGGGGAGCTGTTTTTT,CASGPSGTGELFF
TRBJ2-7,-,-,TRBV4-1,TGTGCCAGCAGCCAAGTACCCAACTCGGGACGCCTATACGAGCAGTACTTC,CASSQVPNSGRLYEQYF
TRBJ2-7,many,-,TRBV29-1,TGCAGCGTTCAAGACCCCGCCATCTCCTACGAGCAGTACTTC,CSVQDPAISYEQYF
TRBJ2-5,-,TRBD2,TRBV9,TGTGCCAGCAGTTCCGGACTAGCGGGGGGGATTAAGACCCAGTACTTC,CASSSGLAGGIKTQYF
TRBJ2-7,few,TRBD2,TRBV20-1,TGCAGTGCGGGAGGACTAGCTAGCCACGAGCAGTACTTC,CSAGGLASHEQYF
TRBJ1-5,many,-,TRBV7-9,TGTGCCAGCAGCTTACAGGGAGATCAGCCCCAGCATTTT,CASSLQGDQPQHF
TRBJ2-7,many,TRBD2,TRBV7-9,TGTGCCAGCAGCGGTACTAGCGGGGGTTCCTACGAGCAGTACTTC,CASSGTSGGSYEQYF
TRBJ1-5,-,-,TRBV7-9,TGTGCCAGCAGCTTAGAACACCTACCCAATCAGCCCCAGCATTTT,CASSLEHLPNQPQHF
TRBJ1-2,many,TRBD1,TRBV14,TGTGCCAGCAGCCAGACAGGGTTTAACTATGGCTACACCTTC,CASSQTGFNYGYTF
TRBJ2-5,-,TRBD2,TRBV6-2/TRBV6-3,TGTGCCAGCAGTTCACCTCCCCGGGCGGGAGGAGGGGAGACCCAGTACTTC,CASSSPPRAGGGETQYF
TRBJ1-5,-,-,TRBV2,TGTACCAGCAGATCAGGGTATGGTCAGCCCCAGCATTTT,CTSRSGYGQPQHF
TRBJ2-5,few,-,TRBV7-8,TGTGCCAGCAGCTTAGGCCTACTGACAGAGACCCAGTACTTC,CASSLGLLTETQYF
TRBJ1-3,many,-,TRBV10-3,TGTGCCATCACCGCCCGGATCTCTGGAAACACCATATATTTT,CAITARISGNTIYF
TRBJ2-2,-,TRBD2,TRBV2,TGTGCCAGCAGGGCCGGACTAGCGGGAGGGCCCGGGGAGCTGTTTTTT,CASRAGLAGGPGELFF
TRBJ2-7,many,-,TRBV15,TGTGCCACCAGCTGGAATAGGGGCTCCTACGAGCAGTACTTC,CATSWNRGSYEQYF
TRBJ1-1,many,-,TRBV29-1,TGCAGCGTTGAGCCGGAAGCTTGGGCTTTCTTT,CSVEPEAWAFF
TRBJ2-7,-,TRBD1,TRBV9,TGTGCCAGCAGTATTCCGGACAGGGGGAGCCCCTACGAGCAGTACTTC,CASSIPDRGSPYEQYF
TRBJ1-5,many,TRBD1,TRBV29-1,TGCAGCGTTGTCCCACAGGGGGGGAATCAGCCCCAGCATTTT,CSVVPQGGNQPQHF
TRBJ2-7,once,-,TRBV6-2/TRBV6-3,TGTGCCAGCGGGATACCGGGTCTTTCCTACGAGCAGTACTTC,CASGIPGLSYEQYF
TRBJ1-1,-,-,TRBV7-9,TGTGCCAGCAGCTATGCGCGTAGCCGGGACACTGAAGCTTTCTTT,CASSYARSRDTEAFF
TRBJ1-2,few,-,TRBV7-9,TGTGCCAGCAGCTCCCTCGTCGAGACGGGCCTCTATGGCTACACCTTC,CASSSLVETGLYGYTF